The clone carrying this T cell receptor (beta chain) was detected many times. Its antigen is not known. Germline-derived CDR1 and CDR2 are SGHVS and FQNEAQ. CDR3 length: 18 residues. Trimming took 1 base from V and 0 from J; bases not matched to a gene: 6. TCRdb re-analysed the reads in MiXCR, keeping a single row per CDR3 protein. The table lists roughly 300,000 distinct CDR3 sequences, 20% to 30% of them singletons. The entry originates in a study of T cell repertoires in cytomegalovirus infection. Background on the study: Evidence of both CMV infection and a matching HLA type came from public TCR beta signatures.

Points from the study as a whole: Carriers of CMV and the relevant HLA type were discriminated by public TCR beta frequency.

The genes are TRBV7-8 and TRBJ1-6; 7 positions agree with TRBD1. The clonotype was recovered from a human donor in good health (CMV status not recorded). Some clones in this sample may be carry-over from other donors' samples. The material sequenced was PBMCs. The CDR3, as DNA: TGTGCCAGCAGCTTAGTAGGACAGGAAAGCTCCTATAATTCACCCCTCCACTTT. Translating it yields CASSLVGQESSYNSPLHF.